The present T cell receptor beta chain was sequenced within a study of shared clonotypes between healthy human individuals. Overall study results and limits: Rarefaction exposed incomplete sorted-subset sequencing despite large depth. Relative to their counterparts shared across all four donors, non-shared clonotypes exhibited diminished generation probabilities.

Germline V gene sequence: CDR1 MNHNY, CDR2 SVGAGI (reference sequence). The CDR3 runs to 12 residues. Trimming shortened V by 10 bases and J by 0 bases, and 7 bases separated the two germline ends. It was CD45RO-negative cells, positively selected for CCR7, that made up naive CD8 cells, with terminally differentiated effector memory CD45RA+ cells excluded. Concerning this clone: Antigen specificity is unknown.

Some clones are missing from TCRdb's copy, which holds only in-frame ones; the method was immunoSEQ multiplex PCR. The sample includes under 1 million clones, about 96% of them seen just once. Sequencing used naive CD8+ T cells sorted from blood. The chain recombines TRBV6-6 with TRBJ1-5; D gene uncertain. This clonotype was sampled from a man aged 25 to 40 in good health. The CDR3, as DNA: TGTGCCACCCGGGGTAGCAATCAGCCCCAGCATTTT. It specifies CATRGSNQPQHF.